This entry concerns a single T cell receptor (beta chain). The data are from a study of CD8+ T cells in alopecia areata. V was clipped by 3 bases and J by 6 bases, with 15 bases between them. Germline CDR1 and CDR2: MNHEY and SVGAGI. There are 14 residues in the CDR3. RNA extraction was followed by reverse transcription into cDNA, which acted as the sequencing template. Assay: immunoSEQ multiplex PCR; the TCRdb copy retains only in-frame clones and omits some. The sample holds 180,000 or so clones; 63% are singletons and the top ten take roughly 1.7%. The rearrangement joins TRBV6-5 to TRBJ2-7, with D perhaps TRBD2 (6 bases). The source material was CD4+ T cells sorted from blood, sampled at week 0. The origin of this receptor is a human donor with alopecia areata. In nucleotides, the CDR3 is TGTGCCAGCAGTTATGAGTTTAGCGGCTCCGAGCAGTACTTC. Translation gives CASSYEFSGSEQYF.